This T cell receptor beta chain was identified during a study of post-analysis software for immune sequencing data. Looking at the study overall: Some patients lacked subtype; others had relapsing-remitting, secondary progressive or progressive-relapsing disease. The study, taken as a whole, reports: A significant reduction in normalized Chao1 diversity was observed in multiple sclerosis patients versus controls. Controls had lower frequencies than patients of about 5 TRBV segments, which included TRBV5-6, TRBV5-1 and TRBV20-1.

CDR3 length: 14 residues. Germline CDR1 MNHEY, CDR2 SVGAGI. The germline V and J ends were trimmed by 0 bases and 10 bases, with 15 bases remaining between them. Unique-molecular-identifier-tagged TCR beta cDNA libraries were used. In TCRdb, the PCR reads were re-called with MiXCR into one record per CDR3 protein. Of 750,000 to 900,000 distinct CDR3 sequences detected, 46% appear once; the ten largest clones hold over 4.5%. As regards this clonotype: The antigen remains undetermined.

The rearrangement uses TRBV6-5 and TRBJ1-1; D is perhaps TRBD1 (5 bases). This sequence was found in a girl between 5 and 17 years old with multiple sclerosis. Source material: blood. The CDR3 nucleotides are TGTGCCAGCAGTTACTCGAGCAGGGCCATAGGAGCTTTCTTT. The encoded protein is CASSYSSRAIGAFF.